The source of this TCR beta chain is a study of blood T cell repertoires in COVID-19. Study-level background: Sample material is recorded as cDNA or gDNA derived from T cells, B-cell-depleted T cells, or PBMCs.

This clone appeared once. Methods used by the authors: Amplified reference gene primers provided the basis for estimating nucleated cell counts. Libraries were prepared by immunoSEQ multiplex PCR; TCRdb keeps only in-frame clonotypes and omits some of them. The D gene and trimming were derived from the DNA, and the V and J assignments and clone size from that table. The sample comprises about 220,000 clones, approximately 83% of which are singletons, and more than 2% rests with the top ten. The source is a woman aged 55-69 years with acute or convalescent COVID-19. The sample comprised peripheral blood.

For the CDR3, the DNA is TGTGCCAGCAGTCTCACTAGCGGGGGGGAGACCCAGTACTTC. Amino acid sequence: CASSLTSGGETQYF. The chain recombines TRBV6-5 with TRBJ2-5, with TRBD2 matching over 12 bases. The CDR3 is 14 amino acids. Germline V lookup: CDR1 MNHEY, CDR2 SVGAGI. V was pared by 5 bases and J by 5 bases, with 3 bases of the junction left unmatched.